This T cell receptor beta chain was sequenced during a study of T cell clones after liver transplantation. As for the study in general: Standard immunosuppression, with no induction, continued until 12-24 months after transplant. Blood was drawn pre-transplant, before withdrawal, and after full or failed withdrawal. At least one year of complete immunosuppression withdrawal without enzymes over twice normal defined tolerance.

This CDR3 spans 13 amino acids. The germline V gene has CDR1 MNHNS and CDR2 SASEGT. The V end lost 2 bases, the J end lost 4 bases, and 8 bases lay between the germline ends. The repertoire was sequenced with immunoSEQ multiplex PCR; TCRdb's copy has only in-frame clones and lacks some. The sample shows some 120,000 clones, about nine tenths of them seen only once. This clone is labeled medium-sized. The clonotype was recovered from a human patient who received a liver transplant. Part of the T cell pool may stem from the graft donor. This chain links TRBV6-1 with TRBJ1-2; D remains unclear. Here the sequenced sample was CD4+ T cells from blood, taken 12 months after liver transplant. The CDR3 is CASSERQTYGYTF. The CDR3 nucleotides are TGTGCCAGCAGTGAACGCCAGACCTATGGCTACACCTTC.